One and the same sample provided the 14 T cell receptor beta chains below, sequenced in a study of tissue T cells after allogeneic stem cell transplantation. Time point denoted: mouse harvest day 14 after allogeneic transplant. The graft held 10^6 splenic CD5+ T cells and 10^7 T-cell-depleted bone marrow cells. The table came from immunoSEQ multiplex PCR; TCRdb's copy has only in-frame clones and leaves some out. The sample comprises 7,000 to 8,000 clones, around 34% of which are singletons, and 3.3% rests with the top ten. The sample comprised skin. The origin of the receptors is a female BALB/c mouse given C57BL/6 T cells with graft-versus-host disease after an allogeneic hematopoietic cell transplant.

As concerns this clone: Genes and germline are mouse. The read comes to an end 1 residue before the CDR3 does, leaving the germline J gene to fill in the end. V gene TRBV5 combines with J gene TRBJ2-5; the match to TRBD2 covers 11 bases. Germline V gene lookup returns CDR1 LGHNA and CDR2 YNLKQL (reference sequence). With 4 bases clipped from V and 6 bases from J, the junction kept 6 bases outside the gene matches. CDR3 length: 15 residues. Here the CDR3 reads CASSPRTGGKDTQYF. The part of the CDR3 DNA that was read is TGTGCCAGCAGCCCGAGGACTGGGGGGAAGGACACCCAGTAC.

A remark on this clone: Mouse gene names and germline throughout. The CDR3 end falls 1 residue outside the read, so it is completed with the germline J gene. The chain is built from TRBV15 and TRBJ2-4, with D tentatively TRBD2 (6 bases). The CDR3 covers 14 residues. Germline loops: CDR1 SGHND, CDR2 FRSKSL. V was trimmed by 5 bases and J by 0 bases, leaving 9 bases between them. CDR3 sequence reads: CASSPGASQNTLYF. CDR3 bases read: TGTGCCAGCAGTCCTGGGGCTAGTCAAAACACCTTGTAC.

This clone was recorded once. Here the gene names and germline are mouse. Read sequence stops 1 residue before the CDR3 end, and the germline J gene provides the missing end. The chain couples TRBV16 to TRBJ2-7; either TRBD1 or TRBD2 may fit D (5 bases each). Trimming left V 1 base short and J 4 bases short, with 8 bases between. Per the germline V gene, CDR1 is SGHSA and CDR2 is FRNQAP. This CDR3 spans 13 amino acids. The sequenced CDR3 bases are TGTGCAAGCAGCTTAGGGGGGAAATATGAACAGTAC. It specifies CASSLGGKYEQY. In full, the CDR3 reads CASSLGGKYEQYF.

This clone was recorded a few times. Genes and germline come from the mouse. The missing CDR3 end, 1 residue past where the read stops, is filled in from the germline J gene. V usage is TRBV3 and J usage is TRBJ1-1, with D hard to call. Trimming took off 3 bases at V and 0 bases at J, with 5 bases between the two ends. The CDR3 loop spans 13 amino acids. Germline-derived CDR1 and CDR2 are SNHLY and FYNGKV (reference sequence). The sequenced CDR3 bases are TGTGCCAGCAGCTTCAGACAGAACACAGAAGTCTTC. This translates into CASSFRQNTEVF. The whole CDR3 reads CASSFRQNTEVFF.

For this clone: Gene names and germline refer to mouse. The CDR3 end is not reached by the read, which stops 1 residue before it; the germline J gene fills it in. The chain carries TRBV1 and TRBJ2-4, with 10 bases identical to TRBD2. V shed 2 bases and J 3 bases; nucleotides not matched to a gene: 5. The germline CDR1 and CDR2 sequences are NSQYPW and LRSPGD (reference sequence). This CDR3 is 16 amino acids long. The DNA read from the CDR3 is TGCACCTGCAGTGCAAGACTGGGGGGCGGGCAAAACACCTTGTAC. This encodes CTCSARLGGGQNTLY. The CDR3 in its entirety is CTCSARLGGGQNTLYF.

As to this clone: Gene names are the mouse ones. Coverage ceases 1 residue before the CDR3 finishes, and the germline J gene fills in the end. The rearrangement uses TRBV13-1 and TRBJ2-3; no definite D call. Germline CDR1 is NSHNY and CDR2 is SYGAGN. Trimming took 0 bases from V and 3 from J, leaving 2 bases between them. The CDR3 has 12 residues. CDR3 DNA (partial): TGTGCCAGCAGTGATGAAGCAGAAACGCTGTAT. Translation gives CASSDEAETLY. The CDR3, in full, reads CASSDEAETLYF.

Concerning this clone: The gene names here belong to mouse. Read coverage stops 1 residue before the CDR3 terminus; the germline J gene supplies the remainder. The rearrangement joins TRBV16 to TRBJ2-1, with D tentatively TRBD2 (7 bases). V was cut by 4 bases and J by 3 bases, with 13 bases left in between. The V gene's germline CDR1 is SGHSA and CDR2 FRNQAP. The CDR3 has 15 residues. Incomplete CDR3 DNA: TGTGCAAGCAGCTACCCTGGGGGCCTCTATGCTGAGCAGTTC. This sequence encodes CASSYPGGLYAEQF. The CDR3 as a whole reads CASSYPGGLYAEQFF.

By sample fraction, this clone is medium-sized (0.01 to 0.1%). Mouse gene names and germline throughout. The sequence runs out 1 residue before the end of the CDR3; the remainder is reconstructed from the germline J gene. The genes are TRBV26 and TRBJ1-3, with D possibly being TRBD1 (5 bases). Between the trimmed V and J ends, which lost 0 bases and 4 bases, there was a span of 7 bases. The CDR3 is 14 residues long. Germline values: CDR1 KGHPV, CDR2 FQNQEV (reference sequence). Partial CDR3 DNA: TGTGCCAGCAGTCTGTCGAACAGGGGAAATACGCTCTAT. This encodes CASSLSNRGNTLY. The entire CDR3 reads CASSLSNRGNTLYF.

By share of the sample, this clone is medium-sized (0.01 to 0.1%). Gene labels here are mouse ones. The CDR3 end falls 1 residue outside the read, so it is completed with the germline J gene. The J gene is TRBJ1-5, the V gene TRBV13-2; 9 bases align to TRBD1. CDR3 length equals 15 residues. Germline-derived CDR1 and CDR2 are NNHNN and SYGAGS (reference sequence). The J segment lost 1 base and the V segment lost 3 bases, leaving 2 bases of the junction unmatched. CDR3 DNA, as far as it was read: TGTGCCAGCGGTGTCGGGACAGGGAACAACCAGGCTCCGCTT. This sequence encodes CASGVGTGNNQAPL. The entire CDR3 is CASGVGTGNNQAPLF.

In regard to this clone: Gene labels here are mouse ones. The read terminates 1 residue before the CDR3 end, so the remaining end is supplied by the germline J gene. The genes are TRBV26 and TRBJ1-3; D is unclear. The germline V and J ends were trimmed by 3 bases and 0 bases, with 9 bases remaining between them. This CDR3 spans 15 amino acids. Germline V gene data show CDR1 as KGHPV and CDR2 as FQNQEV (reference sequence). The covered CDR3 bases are TGTGCCAGCAGTCTTCCAGGAAATTCTGGAAATACGCTCTAT. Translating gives CASSLPGNSGNTLY. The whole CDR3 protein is CASSLPGNSGNTLYF.

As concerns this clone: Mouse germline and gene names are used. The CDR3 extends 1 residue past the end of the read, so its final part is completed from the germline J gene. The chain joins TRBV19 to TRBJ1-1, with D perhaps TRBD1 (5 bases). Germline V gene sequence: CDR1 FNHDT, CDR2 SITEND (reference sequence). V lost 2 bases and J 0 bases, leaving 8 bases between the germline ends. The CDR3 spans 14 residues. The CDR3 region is CASSMATANTEVFF. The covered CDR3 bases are TGTGCCAGCAGTATGGCGACAGCAAACACAGAAGTCTTC.

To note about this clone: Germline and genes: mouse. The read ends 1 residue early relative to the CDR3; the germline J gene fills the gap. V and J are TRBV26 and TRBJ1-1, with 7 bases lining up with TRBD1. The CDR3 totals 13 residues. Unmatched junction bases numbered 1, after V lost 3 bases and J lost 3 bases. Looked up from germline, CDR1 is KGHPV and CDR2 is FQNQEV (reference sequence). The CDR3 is CASSLQGHTEVFF. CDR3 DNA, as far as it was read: TGTGCCAGCAGTCTACAGGGGCACACAGAAGTCTTC.

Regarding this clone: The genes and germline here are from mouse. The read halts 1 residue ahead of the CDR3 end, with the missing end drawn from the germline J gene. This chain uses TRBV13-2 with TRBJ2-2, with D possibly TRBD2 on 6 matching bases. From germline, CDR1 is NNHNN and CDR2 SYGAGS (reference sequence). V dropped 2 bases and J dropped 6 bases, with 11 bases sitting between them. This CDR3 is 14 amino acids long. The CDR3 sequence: CASGDPDWSGQLYF. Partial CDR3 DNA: TGTGCCAGCGGTGACCCCGACTGGTCCGGGCAGCTCTAC.

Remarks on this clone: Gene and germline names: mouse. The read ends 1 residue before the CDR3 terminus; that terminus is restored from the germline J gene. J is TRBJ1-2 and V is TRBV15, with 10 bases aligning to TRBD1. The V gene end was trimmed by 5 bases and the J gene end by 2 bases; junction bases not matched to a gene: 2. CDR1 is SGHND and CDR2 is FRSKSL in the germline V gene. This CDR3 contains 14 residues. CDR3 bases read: TGTGCCAGCAGTCGGGGACAGGGGAACTCCGACTACACC. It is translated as CASSRGQGNSDYT. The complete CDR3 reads CASSRGQGNSDYTF.